This TCR beta chain stems from a study of response to subunit inactivated influenza vaccine. The study, taken as a whole, reports: Few additional T cells are recruited per seasonal influenza vaccination, authors suggested.

V lost 8 bases to trimming and J lost 9 bases; unmatched junction nucleotides: 16. This CDR3 region has 15 residues. Germline-derived CDR1 and CDR2 are SEHNR and FQNEAQ (reference sequence). A word on this clonotype: Its cognate antigen is unknown.

TCRdb processed the RT-PCR reads anew with MiXCR; each CDR3 protein has one entry. The table has roughly 700,000 distinct CDR3 sequences, approximately 15% seen once. The receptor comes from a man aged 45 to 65 who received an inactivated influenza vaccine. The chain couples TRBV7-9 to TRBJ2-1; 7 positions match TRBD2. Material: PBMCs from blood, obtained approximately 12 days after vaccination. The CDR3 DNA follows: TGTGCCAGCGGGGGAGGGGACCCCAATTACGGTGAGCAGTTCTTC. It specifies CASGGGDPNYGEQFF.